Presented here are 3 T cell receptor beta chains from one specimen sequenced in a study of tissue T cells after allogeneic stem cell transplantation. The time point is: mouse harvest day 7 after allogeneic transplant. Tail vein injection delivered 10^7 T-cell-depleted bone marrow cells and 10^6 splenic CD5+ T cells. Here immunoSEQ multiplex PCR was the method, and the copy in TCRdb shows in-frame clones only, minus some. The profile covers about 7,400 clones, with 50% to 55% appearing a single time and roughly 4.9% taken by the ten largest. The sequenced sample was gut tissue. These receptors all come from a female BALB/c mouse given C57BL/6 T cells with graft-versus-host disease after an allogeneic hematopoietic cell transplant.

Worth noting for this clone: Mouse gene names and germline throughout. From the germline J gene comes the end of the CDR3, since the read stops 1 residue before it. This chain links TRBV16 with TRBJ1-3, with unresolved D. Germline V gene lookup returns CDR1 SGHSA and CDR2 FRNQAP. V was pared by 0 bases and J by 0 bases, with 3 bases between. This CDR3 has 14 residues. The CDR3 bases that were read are TGTGCAAGCAGCTTAGACATTTCTGGAAATACGCTCTAT. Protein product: CASSLDISGNTLY. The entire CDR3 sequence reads CASSLDISGNTLYF. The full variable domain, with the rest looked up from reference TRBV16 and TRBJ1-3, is NAGVIQTPRHKVTGKGQEATLWCEPISGHSAVFWYRQTIVQGLEFLTYFRNQAPIDDSGMPKERFSAQMPNQSHSTLKIQSTQPQDSAVYLCASSLDISGNTLYFGEGSRLIVV.

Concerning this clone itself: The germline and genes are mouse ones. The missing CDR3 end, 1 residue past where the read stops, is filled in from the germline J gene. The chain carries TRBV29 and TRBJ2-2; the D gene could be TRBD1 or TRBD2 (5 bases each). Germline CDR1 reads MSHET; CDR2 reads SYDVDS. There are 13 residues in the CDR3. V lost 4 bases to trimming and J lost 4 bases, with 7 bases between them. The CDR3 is CASSSGTTGQLYF. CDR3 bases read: TGTGCTAGCAGTTCTGGGACCACCGGGCAGCTCTAC.

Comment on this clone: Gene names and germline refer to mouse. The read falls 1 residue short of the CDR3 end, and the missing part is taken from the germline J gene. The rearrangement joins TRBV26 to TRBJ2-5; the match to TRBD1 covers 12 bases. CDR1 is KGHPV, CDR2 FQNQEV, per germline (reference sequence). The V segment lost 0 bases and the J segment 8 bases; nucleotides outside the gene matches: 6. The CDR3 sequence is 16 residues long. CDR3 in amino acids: CASSLSGTGGAVTQYF. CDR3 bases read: TGTGCCAGCAGTCTGTCTGGGACAGGGGGCGCCGTCACCCAGTAC.